The clone carrying this T cell receptor beta chain was counted between two and nine times. Data came from immunoSEQ multiplex PCR; TCRdb stores just in-frame clones and leaves some out. The sample holds some 66,000 clones; around 79% are singletons and the top ten take 5.5%. This record comes from a study of OX40 agonist ivuxolimab in advanced cancers. In the study overall: Ivuxolimab, which is an agonistic anti-OX40 (CD134) antibody, was administered to the patients.

Germline assignment: CDR1 SGHDT and CDR2 YYEEEE. The CDR3 consists of 16 residues. The ends were cut back, 1 base at V and 0 bases at J, with 11 bases in the middle. Sample: CD4+ or CD8+ T cells sorted from blood, taken in a trial of the OX40 agonist ivuxolimab. The sequence came from an adult with an advanced solid tumor such as melanoma, head and neck, liver or kidney cancer. This chain links TRBV5-6 with TRBJ1-5; no definite D call. The CDR3 region is CASSLWGTDSNQPQHF. CDR3 DNA: TGTGCCAGCAGCTTGTGGGGAACTGATAGCAATCAGCCCCAGCATTTT.